The 12 T cell receptor beta chains below all came from one sample that was sequenced in a study of blood T cell repertoires in COVID-19. Method: immunoSEQ multiplex PCR; TCRdb's copy keeps in-frame clones and lacks some. The profile shows 350,000 to 450,000 clones, over 75% of them singletons. The specimen sequenced was PBMCs or T cells enriched from blood (not recorded which). The origin of the receptors is a woman aged 18-29 years who had been exposed to COVID-19.

CDR3 DNA: TGTGCCAGCAGTGAAGAGGGGTTCAATCAGCCCCAGCATTTT. Encoded protein: CASSEEGFNQPQHF. This chain links TRBV2 with TRBJ1-5; TRBD1 might be the D (5 bases). The CDR3 has 14 residues. V dropped 1 base and J dropped 3 bases, with 7 bases sitting between them. Per germline, CDR1 SNHLY and CDR2 FYNNEI.

The chain is built from TRBV6-2 or TRBV6-3 and TRBJ1-2; D is unclear. The CDR3 is 15 amino acids. V shed 0 bases and J shed 4 bases, with 12 bases lying between them. From germline, CDR1 is MNHEY and CDR2 SVGEGT. CDR3 nucleotide sequence: TGTGCCAGCAGTTACTCGATCCAAGAGCCCTATGGCTACACCTTC. It codes for CASSYSIQEPYGYTF.

This chain links TRBV18 with TRBJ2-2; D not resolved. Trimming left V 3 bases short and J 6 bases short, with 11 bases between. Germline V gives CDR1 KGHSH, CDR2 LQKENI. This CDR3 has 14 amino acids. CDR3 sequence reads: CASSPTSQAGELFF. CDR3 coding DNA: TGTGCCAGCTCACCGACGTCTCAGGCCGGGGAGCTGTTTTTT.

This clone was detected once. The gene calls are TRBV10-1 and TRBJ2-3, with D perhaps matching TRBD2 (6 bases). The CDR3 is made up of 14 amino acids. Germline V gene sequence: CDR1 WNHNN, CDR2 SYGVQD (reference sequence). Deletions cut 5 bases from V and 4 bases from J, with 13 bases between. This chain's CDR3 is CASSQPGRPDTQYF. CDR3 bases: TGCGCCAGCAGTCAACCCGGGAGACCAGATACGCAGTATTTT.

The V call is TRBV28, the J call TRBJ2-1; 7 positions match TRBD2. The germline gives CDR1 MDHEN, CDR2 SYDVKM. The length of the CDR3 is 16 residues. V was pared by 3 bases and J by 0 bases, with 5 bases of the junction left unmatched. CDR3 region: CASSLGGEGSYNEQFF. The CDR3 DNA reads TGTGCCAGCAGTTTGGGAGGGGAAGGCTCCTACAATGAGCAGTTCTTC. Supplemented by reference TRBV28 and TRBJ2-1, the full variable domain reads DVKVTQSSRYLVKRTGEKVFLECVQDMDHENMFWYRQDPGLGLRLIYFSYDVKMKEKGDIPEGYSVSREKKERFSLILESASTNQTSMYLCASSLGGEGSYNEQFFGPGTRLTVL.

The gene calls are TRBV11-2 and TRBJ2-1; 8 nucleotides line up with TRBD1. The junction had 4 bases not matched to a gene; V was cut back by 6 bases and J by 0 bases. The CDR3 loop spans 15 amino acids. Looked up from germline, CDR1 is SGHAT and CDR2 is FQNNGV. CDR3 in DNA: TGTGCCAGCAGGTCAGGGGGCCGCTCCTACAATGAGCAGTTCTTC. Amino acid sequence: CASRSGGRSYNEQFF.

This chain uses TRBV7-9 with TRBJ2-2; 10 bases fit TRBD1. V dropped 6 bases and J dropped 5; count of bases not matched to a gene: 6. CDR1 is SEHNR and CDR2 is FQNEAQ in the germline V gene (reference sequence). The CDR3 is 15 residues long. CDR3 nucleotides: TGTGCCAGCAGTCCAAGACAGGGGGCGACCGGGGAGCTGTTTTTT. It translates to CASSPRQGATGELFF.

The chain combines TRBV6-5 with TRBJ2-7, with 8 bases matching TRBD1. CDR3 length: 14 amino acids. J gave up 5 bases and V 4 bases, and 7 bases lay outside the gene matches. CDR1 and CDR2 (germline): MNHEY, SVGAGI. CDR3 region: CASSSTTGAHEQYF. The DNA for the CDR3 is TGTGCCAGCAGTTCCACGACAGGGGCCCACGAGCAGTACTTC.

This chain links TRBV28 with TRBJ1-2; no clear D. Germline lookup yields CDR1 MDHEN and CDR2 SYDVKM. This CDR3 is 12 amino acids long. V lost 6 bases to trimming and J lost 1 base, with 6 bases between them. CDR3 in amino acids: CASRSSNYGYTF. The DNA for the CDR3 is TGTGCCAGCAGGAGTAGTAACTATGGCTACACCTTC.

The chain joins TRBV7-2 to TRBJ1-1; no reliable D call. From germline, CDR1 is SGHTA and CDR2 FQGNSA. This CDR3 has 12 residues. Trimming removed 6 bases at V and 11 bases at J, with 16 bases between. CDR3 loop: CASRYPMEVAFF. Here the CDR3 DNA reads TGTGCCAGCAGATATCCCATGGAGGTGGCTTTCTTT.

V is TRBV7-9 and J is TRBJ2-1; no reliable D call. CDR3 length: 19 amino acids. The germline V gene has CDR1 SEHNR and CDR2 FQNEAQ (reference sequence). Between the trimmed V and J ends, which lost 3 bases and 1 base, there was a span of 22 bases. The CDR3 coding sequence is TGTGCCAGCAGCTTTTTTGGGCCCCCCGGAACTCGATCCTACAATGAGCAGTTCTTC. Translation: CASSFFGPPGTRSYNEQFF. Combining the CDR3 with reference TRBV7-9 and TRBJ2-1 gives the whole variable domain DTGVSQNPRHKITKRGQNVTFRCDPISEHNRLYWYRQTLGQGPEFLTYFQNEAQLEKSRLLSDRFSAERPKGSFSTLEIQRTEQGDSAMYLCASSFFGPPGTRSYNEQFFGPGTRLTVL.

The genes are TRBV2 and TRBJ2-1, with 9 bases matching TRBD1. CDR1 and CDR2 from the germline V gene are SNHLY and FYNNEI. The CDR3 runs 15 residues. V lost 7 bases and J lost 6; bases outside the gene matches: 10. CDR3 sequence reads: CASKIPGQGRNEQFF. The DNA for the CDR3 is TGTGCCAGCAAAATCCCGGGACAGGGTCGCAATGAGCAGTTCTTC.